The 18 T cell receptor beta chains below come from one sample, sequenced in a study of cytomegalovirus exposure and HLA in healthy donors. 13 Jbeta primers and 60 Vbeta primers were used for the PCR. The assay was immunoSEQ multiplex PCR, and TCRdb's table has in-frame clones only and misses some. The sample consists of 200,000 or so clones, around four fifths of them appearing once. Sequences were obtained from PBMCs. Source of these receptors: a man aged 45-60 years in good health and CMV-seronegative.

V gene TRBV28 combines with J gene TRBJ2-7; 10 bases fit TRBD2. The germline CDR1 and CDR2 sequences are MDHEN and SYDVKM. This CDR3 is built from 14 residues. V lost 5 bases and J lost 5; bases outside the gene matches: 6. The CDR3 region has the DNA TGTGCCAGCAGTCAGGCTAGCGGGAGCCACGAGCAGTACTTC. Its protein is CASSQASGSHEQYF.

This chain joins TRBV4-1 and TRBJ1-3; the D gene is possibly TRBD1 (6 bases). With 0 bases removed from V and 0 bases from J, the gap between germline ends came to 12 bases. The germline V gene encodes CDR1 MGHRA and CDR2 YSYEKL. CDR3 length equals 17 residues. In nucleotides, the CDR3 is TGCGCCAGCAGCCAAGATGGGACACTTAGCTCTGGAAACACCATATATTTT. Translating gives CASSQDGTLSSGNTIYF.

The rearrangement links TRBV6-1 to TRBJ1-6; 9 bases are a match to TRBD1. Germline V gene data show CDR1 as MNHNS and CDR2 as SASEGT. The junction had 14 bases not matched to a gene; V was cut back by 2 bases and J by 9 bases. The CDR3 runs 18 residues. CDR3 sequence: CASSEWDRAWAISSPLHF. The CDR3 bases are TGTGCCAGCAGTGAATGGGACAGGGCTTGGGCAATTAGTTCACCCCTCCACTTT.

The chain uses TRBV18 and TRBJ2-3; possibly TRBD1 for D (7 bases). V was trimmed by 3 bases and J by 4 bases, leaving 23 bases between them. CDR1 and CDR2 (germline): KGHSH, LQKENI. The CDR3 covers 18 residues. The CDR3, as DNA: TGTGCCAGCTCACCCACGTTTTCGGGAGTAACAGGGGCAGATACGCAGTATTTT. Its translation is CASSPTFSGVTGADTQYF.

The chain is built from TRBV28 and TRBJ1-1, with D maybe TRBD1 (5 bases). The germline gives CDR1 MDHEN, CDR2 SYDVKM. Trimming shortened V by 5 bases and J by 2 bases, and 9 bases separated the two germline ends. This CDR3 is built from 13 residues. The CDR3 nucleotides read TGTGCCAGCAGTGCCAGGGAAAACACTGAAGCTTTCTTT. Translated, it gives CASSARENTEAFF. The full variable domain, with the rest looked up from reference TRBV28 and TRBJ1-1, is DVKVTQSSRYLVKRTGEKVFLECVQDMDHENMFWYRQDPGLGLRLIYFSYDVKMKEKGDIPEGYSVSREKKERFSLILESASTNQTSMYLCASSARENTEAFFGQGTRLTVV.

The rearrangement joins TRBV19 to TRBJ2-7, with a tentative D call TRBD2 (5 bases). This CDR3 has 14 residues. Germline CDR1 LNHDA, CDR2 SQIVND (reference sequence). Trimming shortened V by 2 bases and J by 3 bases, and 11 bases separated the two germline ends. The CDR3 sequence is CASSITGFLYEQYF. CDR3 nucleotide sequence: TGTGCCAGTAGTATAACGGGGTTTCTCTACGAGCAGTACTTC.

The chain employs TRBV7-2 and TRBJ2-5, with TRBD1 matching 11 bases. CDR3 length: 16 residues. From germline, CDR1 is SGHTA and CDR2 FQGNSA. V lost 5 bases to trimming and J lost 1 base; unmatched junction nucleotides: 6. The CDR3 bases are TGTGCCAGCAGCATTACCGGGACAGGGGGCCAAGAGACCCAGTACTTC. Its translation is CASSITGTGGQETQYF.

This clone was recorded only once. The genes are TRBV2 and TRBJ1-4; perhaps TRBD1 as D (5 bases). V lost 6 bases to trimming and J lost 5 bases, with 7 bases between them. The CDR3 runs 12 residues. From germline, CDR1 is SNHLY and CDR2 FYNNEI. CDR3 DNA: TGTGCCAGCAGAGGGGCCAATGAAAAACTGTTTTTT. This gives the protein CASRGANEKLFF.

About this clone itself: This same CDR3 is encoded by further DNA sequences in the sample. CDR3 bases: TGCGCCAGCAGCTTGGGGCGGGAGGGCCGGAATGAGCAGTTCTTC. Its translation is CASSLGREGRNEQFF. This rearrangement joins TRBV5-1 to TRBJ2-1; 9 bases match TRBD2. V lost 0 bases, J lost 7 bases, and 5 bases stayed unmatched. This CDR3 region has 15 residues. CDR1 and CDR2 (germline): SGHRS, YFSETQ.

The genes are TRBV27 and TRBJ2-1, with TRBD2 identical over 10 bases. This CDR3 contains 19 residues. V lost 1 base and J lost 1; bases outside the gene matches: 10. Germline lookup yields CDR1 MNHEY and CDR2 SMNVEV (reference sequence). The CDR3 is CASSLFIAGGLVSYNEQFF. The CDR3 bases are TGTGCCAGCAGTTTATTTATAGCGGGAGGCTTAGTATCCTACAATGAGCAGTTCTTC.

The V and J genes are TRBV7-6 and TRBJ1-3, with a possible D match to TRBD1 (5 bases). The germline CDR1 and CDR2 sequences are SGHVS and FNYEAQ. V was trimmed by 6 bases and J by 1 base, leaving 10 bases between them. The CDR3 has 14 amino acids. CDR3 amino acids: CASSHRGSGNTIYF. The CDR3 DNA sequence: TGTGCCAGCAGTCATAGGGGTTCTGGAAACACCATATATTTT.

V usage is TRBV6-5 and J usage is TRBJ2-7, with D possibly being TRBD2 (5 bases). The CDR3 has 15 amino acids. Trimming took off 2 bases at V and 3 bases at J, with 14 bases between the two ends. Germline CDR1 is MNHEY and CDR2 is SVGAGI. CDR3 in amino acids: CASSYVMASSYEQYF. The CDR3 DNA follows: TGTGCCAGCAGTTACGTCATGGCTAGCAGCTACGAGCAGTACTTC.

The CDR3: CASSAGPGQPQHF. In nucleotides, the CDR3 is TGTGCCAGCAGTGCGGGCCCGGGGCAGCCCCAGCATTTT. The genes are TRBV25-1 and TRBJ1-5; D is undetermined. Germline V gene sequence: CDR1 MGHDK, CDR2 SYGVNS. The ends were cut back, 4 bases at V and 7 bases at J, with 11 bases in the middle. This CDR3 is built from 13 residues. The whole variable domain, filled in from reference TRBV25-1 and TRBJ1-5, reads EADIYQTPRYLVIGTGKKITLECSQTMGHDKMYWYQQDPGMELHLIHYSYGVNSTEKGDLSSESTVSRIRTEHFPLTLESARPSHTSQYLCASSAGPGQPQHFGDGTRLSIL.

The CDR3, as DNA: TGTGCCTGGAGGGGACAGGAGGTTAGCTACACCTTC. Its translation: CAWRGQEVSYTF. The chain joins TRBV30 to TRBJ1-2, with 8 bases aligning to TRBD1. Germline CDR1 is GTSNPN and CDR2 is SVGIG (reference sequence). The junction had 6 bases not matched to a gene; V was cut back by 3 bases and J by 9 bases. The CDR3 runs 12 residues.

The J gene is TRBJ1-5, the V gene TRBV18; 7 bases map to TRBD1. Looked up from germline, CDR1 is KGHSH and CDR2 is LQKENI. The ends lost 5 bases at V and 0 bases at J; junction bases unmatched: 4. The CDR3 is made up of 15 amino acids. Here the CDR3 reads CASSDRANSNQPQHF. In DNA, the CDR3 is TGTGCCAGCTCAGACAGGGCTAATAGCAATCAGCCCCAGCATTTT.

The V call is TRBV2, the J call TRBJ2-7; D perhaps matches TRBD1 (5 bases). CDR1 is SNHLY and CDR2 is FYNNEI in the germline V gene. This CDR3 is built from 12 residues. V shed 4 bases and J shed 5 bases, with 9 bases lying between them. CDR3 in DNA: TGTGCCAGCAGTGTTTCAGGGAACGAGCAGTACTTC. Amino acid sequence: CASSVSGNEQYF.

The CDR3 nucleotides read TGTGCCAGCAAAACTAGCGGGAGAGGAGTTCGGACAGATACGCAGTATTTT. Translation gives CASKTSGRGVRTDTQYF. V gene TRBV28 combines with J gene TRBJ2-3; the match to TRBD2 covers 11 bases. This CDR3 is built from 17 residues. V gave up 7 bases and J gave up 3 bases; unmatched junction bases: 12. CDR1 and CDR2 (germline): MDHEN, SYDVKM.

This rearrangement joins TRBV6-5 to TRBJ2-5, with D possibly TRBD2 on 7 matching bases. The CDR3 covers 16 residues. Germline V CDR1 and CDR2: MNHEY, SVGAGI. V gave up 0 bases and J gave up 1 base, with 12 bases separating them. CDR3 protein: CASSYSGRGFQETQYF. Here the CDR3 DNA reads TGTGCCAGCAGTTACTCGGGGAGGGGGTTCCAAGAGACCCAGTACTTC.